One sample yielded the 8 T cell receptor beta chains listed below, sequenced in a study of T cell responses to AZD1222 COVID-19 vaccine. Profiled with immunoSEQ multiplex PCR; TCRdb holds only in-frame clones, not every one. The sample has about 110,000 clones, roughly 90% seen once. This specimen was peripheral blood, taken 28 days after the second AZD1222 dose. These receptors originate from an adult who received the AZD1222 COVID-19 vaccine.

The V and J genes are TRBV9 and TRBJ1-3, with unresolved D. The germline V gene encodes CDR1 SGDLS and CDR2 YYNGEE. Trimming removed 3 bases from V and 4 bases from J, with 11 bases in between. This CDR3 has 14 amino acids. The CDR3 DNA sequence: TGTGCCAGCAGCGGGGGAGATTGGGGAAACACCATATATTTT. Protein product: CASSGGDWGNTIYF.

The chain combines TRBV12-5 with TRBJ2-1; possibly TRBD2 for D (6 bases). The CDR3 is made up of 16 amino acids. The V gene's germline CDR1 is LGHNT and CDR2 FRNRAP. V shed 2 bases and J shed 0 bases, with 11 bases lying between them. CDR3 DNA: TGTGCTAGTGGTTTGATTTTGGGGGGCTCCTACAATGAGCAGTTCTTC. Translating gives CASGLILGGSYNEQFF. Full variable domain (rest looked up from reference TRBV12-5 and TRBJ2-1): DARVTQTPRHKVTEMGQEVTMRCQPILGHNTVFWYRQTMMQGLELLAYFRNRAPLDDSGMPKDRFSAEMPDATLATLKIQPSEPRDSAVYFCASGLILGGSYNEQFFGPGTRLTVL.

This sequence joins TRBV6-2 or TRBV6-3 and TRBJ2-2; D gene unclear. With 0 bases removed from V and 6 bases from J, the gap between germline ends came to 2 bases. Germline CDR1 is MNHEY and CDR2 is SVGEGT. The CDR3 covers 12 residues. The CDR3, as DNA: TGTGCCAGCAGTTACTCAGCCGGGGAGCTGTTTTTT. Translation: CASSYSAGELFF.

The V gene is TRBV29-1, the J gene TRBJ2-1, with D perhaps matching TRBD1 (5 bases). The germline CDR1 and CDR2 sequences are SQVTM and ANQGSEA. The CDR3 sequence is 13 residues long. Trimming shortened V by 7 bases and J by 8 bases, and 18 bases separated the two germline ends. CDR3 region: CSAALTVGHEQFF. As DNA, the CDR3 is TGCAGCGCCGCGCTGACGGTGGGGCATGAGCAGTTCTTC.

This chain uses TRBV5-4 with TRBJ1-1, with TRBD1 as a possible D gene (6 bases). Per germline, CDR1 SGHNT and CDR2 YYREEE (reference sequence). CDR3 length: 15 amino acids. Trimming cost V 0 bases and J 1 base, with 10 bases left between them. The CDR3 reads CASSLGGRGNTEAFF. CDR3 bases: TGTGCCAGCAGCTTGGGTGGCAGGGGGAACACTGAAGCTTTCTTT.

The chain has TRBV9 and TRBJ2-7; either TRBD1 or TRBD2 may supply D (6 bases each). The germline V and J ends were trimmed by 0 bases and 5 bases, with 12 bases remaining between them. The CDR3 length is 14 residues. Germline V gene lookup returns CDR1 SGDLS and CDR2 YYNGEE. CDR3 loop: CASSVDGGRDEQYF. The CDR3 DNA sequence: TGTGCCAGCAGCGTAGATGGGGGGCGGGACGAGCAGTACTTC.

The genes are TRBV7-8 and TRBJ1-2; 8 bases match TRBD1. The CDR3 totals 14 residues. V trimming: 5 bases; J trimming: 6 bases; junction bases outside the gene matches: 8. Germline V CDR1 and CDR2: SGHVS, FQNEAQ. The CDR3 DNA is TGTGCCAGCAGCCCGGAGCGACAGGGGAATGGCTACACCTTC. Protein product: CASSPERQGNGYTF. Full variable domain (rest looked up from reference TRBV7-8 and TRBJ1-2): GAGVSQSPRYKVAKRGQDVALRCDPISGHVSLFWYQQALGQGPEFLTYFQNEAQLDKSGLPSDRFFAERPEGSVSTLKIQRTQQEDSAVYLCASSPERQGNGYTFGSGTRLTVV.

The chain carries TRBV7-9 and TRBJ1-2; tentative D call: TRBD1 (5 bases). The germline V gene encodes CDR1 SEHNR and CDR2 FQNEAQ (reference sequence). V was pared by 5 bases and J by 8 bases, with 18 bases between. The CDR3 has 14 residues. The DNA for the CDR3 is TGTGCCAGCAGCCCTGGCACCGGGGCGCGCGGCTACACCTTC. Its translation: CASSPGTGARGYTF.